This TCR beta chain came from a study of shared clonotypes between healthy human individuals. Whole-study findings and limits: Only a few donors were included, so the genetic and exposure-history diversity represented was limited.

Unsorted samples relied on about 90 million PBMCs, which served as the source of genomic DNA. Remarks on this clone: Its antigen is unidentified.

Assay execution took place at the deep level. Clones were read by immunoSEQ multiplex PCR, and TCRdb kept only the in-frame ones, dropping some. This table has about 480,000 clones, 79% appearing once. Between the trimmed V and J ends, which lost 10 bases and 0 bases, there was a span of 15 bases. CDR1 ENHRY and CDR2 SYGVKD come from the germline V gene. The CDR3 is 15 amino acids. This clonotype originated in a woman between 40 and 50 years old in good health. Some clones in this sample may be carry-over from other donors' samples. Sequenced: PBMCs. The chain carries TRBV10-3 and TRBJ2-2; D possibly matches TRBD1 or TRBD2 (6 bases each). The CDR3 loop is CATALGGPNTGELFF. The CDR3 bases are TGTGCCACCGCGCTGGGGGGCCCGAACACCGGGGAGCTGTTTTTT.